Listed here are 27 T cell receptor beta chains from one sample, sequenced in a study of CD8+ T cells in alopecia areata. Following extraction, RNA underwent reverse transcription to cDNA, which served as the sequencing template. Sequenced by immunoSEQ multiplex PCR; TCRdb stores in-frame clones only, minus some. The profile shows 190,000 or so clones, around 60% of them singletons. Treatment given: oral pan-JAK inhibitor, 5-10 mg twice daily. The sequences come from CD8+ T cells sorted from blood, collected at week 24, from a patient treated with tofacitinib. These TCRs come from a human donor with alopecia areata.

CDR3: CAWILDGTEAFF. The DNA of the CDR3 is TGTGCCTGGATCCTCGACGGCACTGAAGCTTTCTTT. The chain carries TRBV30 and TRBJ1-1, with D hard to call. The CDR3 loop spans 12 amino acids. V was clipped by 4 bases and J by 4 bases, with 10 bases between them. Germline loops: CDR1 GTSNPN, CDR2 SVGIG (reference sequence).

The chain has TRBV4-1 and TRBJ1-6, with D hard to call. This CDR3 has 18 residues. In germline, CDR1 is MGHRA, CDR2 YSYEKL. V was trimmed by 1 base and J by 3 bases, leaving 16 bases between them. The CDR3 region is CASSQVSLGLLYNSPLHF. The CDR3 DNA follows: TGCGCCAGCAGCCAAGTATCGCTCGGACTGCTCTATAATTCACCCCTCCACTTT.

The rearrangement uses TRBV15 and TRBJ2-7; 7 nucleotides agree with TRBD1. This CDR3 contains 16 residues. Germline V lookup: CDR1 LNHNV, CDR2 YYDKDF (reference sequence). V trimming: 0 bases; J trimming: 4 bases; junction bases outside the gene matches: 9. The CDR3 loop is CATSRDQGTALYEQYF. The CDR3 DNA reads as TGTGCCACCAGCAGAGATCAAGGGACAGCCCTTTACGAGCAGTACTTC. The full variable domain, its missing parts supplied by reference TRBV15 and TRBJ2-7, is DAMVIQNPRYQVTQFGKPVTLSCSQTLNHNVMYWYQQKSSQAPKLLFHYYDKDFNNEADTPDNFQSRRPNTSFCFLDIRSPGLGDTAMYLCATSRDQGTALYEQYFGPGTRLTVT.

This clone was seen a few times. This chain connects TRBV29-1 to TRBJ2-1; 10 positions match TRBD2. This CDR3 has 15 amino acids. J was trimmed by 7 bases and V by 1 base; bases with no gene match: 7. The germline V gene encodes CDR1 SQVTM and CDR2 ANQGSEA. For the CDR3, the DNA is TGCAGCGTTGAAGTAGGAGCGGGGGGGCGTAATGAGCAGTTCTTC. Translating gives CSVEVGAGGRNEQFF.

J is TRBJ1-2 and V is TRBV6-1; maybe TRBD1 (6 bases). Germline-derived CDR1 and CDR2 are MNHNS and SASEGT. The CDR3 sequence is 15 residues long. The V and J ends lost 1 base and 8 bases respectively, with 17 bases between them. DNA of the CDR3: TGTGCCAGCAGTGAAGATGGGGGGGGGCCGGGCGGCTACACCTTC. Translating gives CASSEDGGGPGGYTF.

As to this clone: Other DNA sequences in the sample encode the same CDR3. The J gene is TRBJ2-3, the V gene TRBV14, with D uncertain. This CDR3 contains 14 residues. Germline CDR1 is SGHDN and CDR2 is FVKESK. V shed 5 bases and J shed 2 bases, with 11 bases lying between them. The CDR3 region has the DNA TGTGCCAGCAGCTTACCCCGTCACACAGATACGCAGTATTTT. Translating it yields CASSLPRHTDTQYF.

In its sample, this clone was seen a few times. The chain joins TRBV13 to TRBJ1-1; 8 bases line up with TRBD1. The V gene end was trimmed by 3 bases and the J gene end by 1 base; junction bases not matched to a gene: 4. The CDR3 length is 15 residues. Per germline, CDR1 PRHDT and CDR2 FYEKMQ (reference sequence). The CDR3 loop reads CASSFVGTGNTEAFF. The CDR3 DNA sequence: TGTGCCAGCAGCTTTGTGGGGACAGGGAACACTGAAGCTTTCTTT. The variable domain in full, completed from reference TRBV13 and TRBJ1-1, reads AAGVIQSPRHLIKEKRETATLKCYPIPRHDTVYWYQQGPGQDPQFLISFYEKMQSDKGSIPDRFSAQQFSDYHSELNMSSLELGDSALYFCASSFVGTGNTEAFFGQGTRLTVV.

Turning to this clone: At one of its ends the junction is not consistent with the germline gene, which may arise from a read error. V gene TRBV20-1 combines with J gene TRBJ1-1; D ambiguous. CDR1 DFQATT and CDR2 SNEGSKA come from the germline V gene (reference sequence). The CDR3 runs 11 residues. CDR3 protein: CSARDYTTPYF. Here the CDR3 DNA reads TGCAGTGCTAGAGACTACACAACCCCCTACTTT.

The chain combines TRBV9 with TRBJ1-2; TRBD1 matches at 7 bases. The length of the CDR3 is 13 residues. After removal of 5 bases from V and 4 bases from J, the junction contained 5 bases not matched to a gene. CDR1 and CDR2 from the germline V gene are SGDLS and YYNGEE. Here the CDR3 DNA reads TGTGCCAGCAGAGAGACAGGGCGCTATGGCTACACCTTC. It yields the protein CASRETGRYGYTF.

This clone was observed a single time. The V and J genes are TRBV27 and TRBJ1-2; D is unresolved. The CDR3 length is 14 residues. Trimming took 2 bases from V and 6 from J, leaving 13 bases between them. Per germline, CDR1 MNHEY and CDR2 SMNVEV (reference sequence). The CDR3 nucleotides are TGTGCCAGCAGTTTAACCATCAGGAACAATGGCTACACCTTC. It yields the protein CASSLTIRNNGYTF.

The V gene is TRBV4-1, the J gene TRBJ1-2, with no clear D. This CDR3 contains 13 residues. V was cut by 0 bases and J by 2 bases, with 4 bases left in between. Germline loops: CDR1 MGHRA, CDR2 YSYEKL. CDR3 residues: CASSQERNYGYTF. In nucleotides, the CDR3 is TGCGCCAGCAGCCAAGAGCGGAACTATGGCTACACCTTC.

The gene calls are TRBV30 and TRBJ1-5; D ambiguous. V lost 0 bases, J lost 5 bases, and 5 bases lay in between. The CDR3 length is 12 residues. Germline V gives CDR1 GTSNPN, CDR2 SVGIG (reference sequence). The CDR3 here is CAWSVSDQPQHF. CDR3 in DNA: TGTGCCTGGAGTGTCTCAGATCAGCCCCAGCATTTT.

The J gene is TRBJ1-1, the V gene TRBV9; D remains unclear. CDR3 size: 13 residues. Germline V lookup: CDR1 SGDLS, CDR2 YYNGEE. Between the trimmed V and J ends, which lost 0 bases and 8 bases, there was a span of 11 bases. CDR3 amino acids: CASSVGLADEAFF. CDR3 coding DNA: TGTGCCAGCAGCGTAGGATTGGCTGACGAAGCTTTCTTT.

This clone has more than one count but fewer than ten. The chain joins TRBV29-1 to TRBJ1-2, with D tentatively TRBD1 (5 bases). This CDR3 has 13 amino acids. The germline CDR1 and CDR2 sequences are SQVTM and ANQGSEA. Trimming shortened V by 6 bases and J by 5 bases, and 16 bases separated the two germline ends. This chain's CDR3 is CSVATGSRYGYTF. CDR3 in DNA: TGCAGCGTCGCCACAGGTTCCAGATATGGCTACACCTTC.

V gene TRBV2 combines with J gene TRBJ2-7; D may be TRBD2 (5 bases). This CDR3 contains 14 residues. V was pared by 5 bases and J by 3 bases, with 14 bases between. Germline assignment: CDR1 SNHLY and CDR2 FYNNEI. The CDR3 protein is CASSWPEVLYEQYF. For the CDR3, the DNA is TGTGCCAGCAGTTGGCCGGAGGTACTCTACGAGCAGTACTTC.

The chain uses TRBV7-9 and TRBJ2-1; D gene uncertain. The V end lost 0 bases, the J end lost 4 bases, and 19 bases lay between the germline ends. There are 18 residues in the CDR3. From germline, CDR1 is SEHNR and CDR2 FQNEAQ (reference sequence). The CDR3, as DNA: TGTGCCAGCAGCTTAGCGAAAGGAGATTCCCCCCTATACAATGAGCAGTTCTTC. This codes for CASSLAKGDSPLYNEQFF.

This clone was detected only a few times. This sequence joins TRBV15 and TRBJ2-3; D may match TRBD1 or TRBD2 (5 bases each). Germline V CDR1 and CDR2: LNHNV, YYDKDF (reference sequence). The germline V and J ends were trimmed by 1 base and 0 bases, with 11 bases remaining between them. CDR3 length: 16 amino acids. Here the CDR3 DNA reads TGTGCCACCAGCAGAGGAAGTGGGGGAAGCACAGATACGCAGTATTTT. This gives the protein CATSRGSGGSTDTQYF.

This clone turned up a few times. The CDR3 region has the DNA TGTGCCAGCAGCTTGGACCGGGACAGCAGTTTCTTC. This codes for CASSLDRDSSFF. J is TRBJ2-1 and V is TRBV7-9; 7 nucleotides match TRBD1. The CDR3 spans 12 residues. Germline V gene data show CDR1 as SEHNR and CDR2 as FQNEAQ (reference sequence). J was trimmed by 16 bases and V by 3 bases; bases with no gene match: 9. The full variable domain, with the rest looked up from reference TRBV7-9 and TRBJ2-1, is DTGVSQNPRHKITKRGQNVTFRCDPISEHNRLYWYRQTLGQGPEFLTYFQNEAQLEKSRLLSDRFSAERPKGSFSTLEIQRTEQGDSAMYLCASSLDRDSSFFGPGTRLTVL.

CDR3 DNA: TGCGCCAGCAGCGACACAGGGGATCCCAATCAGCCCCAGCATTTT. Protein sequence: CASSDTGDPNQPQHF. V usage is TRBV4-3 and J usage is TRBJ1-5, with 7 bases lining up with TRBD1. V gave up 5 bases and J gave up 3 bases; unmatched junction bases: 7. Germline V gives CDR1 LGHNA, CDR2 YSLEER. The CDR3 totals 15 residues.

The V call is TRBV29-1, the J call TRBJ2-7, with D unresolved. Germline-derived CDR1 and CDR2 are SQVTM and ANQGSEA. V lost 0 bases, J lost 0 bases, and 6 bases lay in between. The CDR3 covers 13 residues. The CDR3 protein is CSVEDRSSYEQYF. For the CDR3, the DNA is TGCAGCGTTGAAGATCGGAGCTCCTACGAGCAGTACTTC.

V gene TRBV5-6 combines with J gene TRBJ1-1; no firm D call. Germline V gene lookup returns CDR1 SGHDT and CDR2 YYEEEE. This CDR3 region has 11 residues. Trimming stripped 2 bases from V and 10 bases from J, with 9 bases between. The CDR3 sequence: CASSLGLRAFF. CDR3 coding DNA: TGTGCCAGCAGCTTAGGGCTCCGAGCTTTCTTT. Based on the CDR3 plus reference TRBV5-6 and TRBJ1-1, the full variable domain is DAGVTQSPTHLIKTRGQQVTLRCSPKSGHDTVSWYQQALGQGPQFIFQYYEEEERQRGNFPDRFSGHQFPNYSSELNVNALLLGDSALYLCASSLGLRAFFGQGTRLTVV.

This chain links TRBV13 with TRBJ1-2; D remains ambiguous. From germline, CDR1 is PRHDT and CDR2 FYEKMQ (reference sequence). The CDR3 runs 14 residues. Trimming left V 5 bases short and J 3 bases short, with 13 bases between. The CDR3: CASSLGRAYYGYTF. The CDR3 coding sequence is TGTGCCAGCAGCCTCGGGAGGGCGTACTATGGCTACACCTTC.

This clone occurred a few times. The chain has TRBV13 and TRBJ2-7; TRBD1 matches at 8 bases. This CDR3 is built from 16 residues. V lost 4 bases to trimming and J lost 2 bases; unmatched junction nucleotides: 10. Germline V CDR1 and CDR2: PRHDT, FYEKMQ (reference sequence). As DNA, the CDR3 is TGTGCCAGCAGCTCCCAAAACTCGGGACAGGCCTACGAGCAGTACTTC. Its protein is CASSSQNSGQAYEQYF.

The CDR3 loop reads CASSQEQGRRETQYF. CDR3 bases: TGTGCCAGCAGCCAAGAACAGGGGAGGCGTGAGACCCAGTACTTC. V usage is TRBV7-9 and J usage is TRBJ2-5; tentative D call: TRBD1 (7 bases). Germline V gene lookup returns CDR1 SEHNR and CDR2 FQNEAQ (reference sequence). CDR3 length: 15 amino acids. Trimming stripped 5 bases from V and 5 bases from J, with 18 bases between.

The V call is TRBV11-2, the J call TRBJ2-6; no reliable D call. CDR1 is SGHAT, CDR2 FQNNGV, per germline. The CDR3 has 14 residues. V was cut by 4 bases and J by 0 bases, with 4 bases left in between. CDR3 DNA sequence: TGTGCCAGCAGCTCCTTCTCTGGGGCCAACGTCCTGACTTTC. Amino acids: CASSSFSGANVLTF.

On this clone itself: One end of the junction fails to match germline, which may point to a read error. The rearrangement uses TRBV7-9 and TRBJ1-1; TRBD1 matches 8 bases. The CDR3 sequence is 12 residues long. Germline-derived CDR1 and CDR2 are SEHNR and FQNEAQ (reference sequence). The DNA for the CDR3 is TGTGCCAGCAGCTCAGGACAGGGCGGGGGAGATTTT. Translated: CASSSGQGGGDF.

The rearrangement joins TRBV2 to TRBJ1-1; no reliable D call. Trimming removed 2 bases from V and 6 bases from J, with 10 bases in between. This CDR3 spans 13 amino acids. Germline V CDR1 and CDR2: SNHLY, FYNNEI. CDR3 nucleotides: TGTGCCAGCAGTGAAACGGGGATCCCTGAAGCTTTCTTT. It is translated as CASSETGIPEAFF.